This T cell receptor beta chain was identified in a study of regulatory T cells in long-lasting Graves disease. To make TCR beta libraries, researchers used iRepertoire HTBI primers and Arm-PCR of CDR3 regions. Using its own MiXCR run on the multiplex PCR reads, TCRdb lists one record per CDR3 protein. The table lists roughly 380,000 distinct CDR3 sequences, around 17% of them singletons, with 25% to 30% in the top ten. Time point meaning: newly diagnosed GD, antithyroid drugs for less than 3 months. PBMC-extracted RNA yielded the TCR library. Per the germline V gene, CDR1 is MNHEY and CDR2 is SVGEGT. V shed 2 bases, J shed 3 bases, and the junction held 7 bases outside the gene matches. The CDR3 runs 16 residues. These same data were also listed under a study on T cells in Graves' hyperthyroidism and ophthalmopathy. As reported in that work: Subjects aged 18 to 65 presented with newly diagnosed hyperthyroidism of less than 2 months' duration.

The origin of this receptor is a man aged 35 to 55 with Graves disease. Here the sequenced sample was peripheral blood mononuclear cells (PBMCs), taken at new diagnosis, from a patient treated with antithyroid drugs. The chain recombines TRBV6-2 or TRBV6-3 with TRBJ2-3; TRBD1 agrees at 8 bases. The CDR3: CASSYTRGPGTDTQYF. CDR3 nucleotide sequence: TGTGCCAGCAGTTACACCAGGGGGCCGGGGACAGATACGCAGTATTTT.